This TCR beta chain derives from a study of lung T cells in sarcoidosis with Löfgren's syndrome. Turning to the study itself: Löfgren's syndrome patients were the main repertoire analysis focus.

From the reads, TCRdb called clonotypes with MiXCR, one entry per CDR3 protein. The table includes tens of thousands of distinct CDR3 sequences, 20% to 25% detected once. This clonotype was counted many times. Source material: CD4+ T cells from PBMCs. This TCR was sampled from a human donor with sarcoidosis (Löfgren's syndrome or another form), or a control subject (not recorded which).

Here the CDR3 reads CSGGAKNIQYF. The CDR3 coding sequence is TGCAGTGGTGGAGCCAAAAACATTCAGTACTTC. The chain couples TRBV20-1 to TRBJ2-4; D remains ambiguous. V was shortened by 7 bases and J by 0 bases, with 4 bases between the two germline ends. From germline, CDR1 is DFQATT and CDR2 SNEGSKA (reference sequence). The CDR3 loop spans 11 amino acids.